This T cell receptor (beta chain) was recorded in a study of human T cells and chemical hapten exposure. The sample's time point: healthy volunteer bleed at 2 weeks. Sequencing started from total RNA isolated from unfractionated whole blood. This CDR3 has 13 amino acids. V gave up 7 bases and J gave up 9 bases; unmatched junction bases: 4. Germline CDR1 MDHEN, CDR2 SYDVKM. MiXCR, applied by TCRdb to the RACE reads, yields one record per CDR3 protein. This table holds 130,000 or so distinct CDR3 sequences, around 8.2% found once. This TCR derives from a male donor in good health. Some clones in this sample may be carry-over from other donors' samples. The chain recombines TRBV28 with TRBJ2-1, with TRBD2 matching over 12 bases. The specimen was whole blood. CDR3: CASILAGGGEQFF. The CDR3 coding sequence is TGTGCCAGCATCCTAGCGGGAGGGGGTGAGCAGTTCTTC.